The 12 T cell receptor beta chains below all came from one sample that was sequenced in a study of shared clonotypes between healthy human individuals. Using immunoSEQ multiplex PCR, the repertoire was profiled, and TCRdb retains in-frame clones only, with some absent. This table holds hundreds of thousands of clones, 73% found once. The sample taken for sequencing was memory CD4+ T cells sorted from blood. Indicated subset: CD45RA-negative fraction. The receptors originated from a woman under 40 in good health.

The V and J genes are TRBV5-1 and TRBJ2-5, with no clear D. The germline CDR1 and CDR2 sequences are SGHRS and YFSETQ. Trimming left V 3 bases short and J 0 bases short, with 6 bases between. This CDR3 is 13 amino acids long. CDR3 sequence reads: CASSSRNQETQYF. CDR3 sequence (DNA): TGCGCCAGCAGCTCGAGAAACCAAGAGACCCAGTACTTC.

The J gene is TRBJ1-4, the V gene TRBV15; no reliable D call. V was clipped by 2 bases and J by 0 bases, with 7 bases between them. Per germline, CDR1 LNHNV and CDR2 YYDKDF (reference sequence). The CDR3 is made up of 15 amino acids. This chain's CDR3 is CATSRLETTNEKLFF. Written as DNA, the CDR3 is TGTGCCACCAGCAGATTAGAGACAACTAATGAAAAACTGTTTTTT.

CDR3 in DNA: TGTGCCAGTAAAGGGACAGGGAACTATGGCTACACCTTC. It yields the protein CASKGTGNYGYTF. This rearrangement joins TRBV19 to TRBJ1-2; 9 bases match TRBD1. Germline assignment: CDR1 LNHDA and CDR2 SQIVND (reference sequence). The CDR3 contains 13 residues. V was pared by 7 bases and J by 2 bases, with 2 bases of the junction left unmatched.

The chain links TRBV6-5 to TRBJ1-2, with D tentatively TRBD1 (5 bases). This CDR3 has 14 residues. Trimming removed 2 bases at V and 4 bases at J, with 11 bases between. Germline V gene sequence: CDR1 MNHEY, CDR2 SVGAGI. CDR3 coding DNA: TGTGCCAGCAGTTACGGGGCGGGCCTCTATGGCTACACCTTC. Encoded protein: CASSYGAGLYGYTF.

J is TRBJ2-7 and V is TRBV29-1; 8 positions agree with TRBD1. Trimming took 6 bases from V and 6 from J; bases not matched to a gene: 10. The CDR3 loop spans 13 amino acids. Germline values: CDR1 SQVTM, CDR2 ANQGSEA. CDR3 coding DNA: TGCAGCGTGTGGGCAGGGGGCGATTCCGAGCAGTACTTC. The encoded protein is CSVWAGGDSEQYF.

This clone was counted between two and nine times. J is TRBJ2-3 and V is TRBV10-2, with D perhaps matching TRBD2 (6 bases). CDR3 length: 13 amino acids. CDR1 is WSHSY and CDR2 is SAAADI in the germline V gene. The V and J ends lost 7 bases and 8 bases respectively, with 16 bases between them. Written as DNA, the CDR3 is TGCGCCAGCAAAGTAGCGGCCGGGGGTACGCAGTATTTT. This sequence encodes CASKVAAGGTQYF.

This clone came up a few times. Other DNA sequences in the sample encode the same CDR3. The CDR3 coding sequence is TGTGCCAGCAGTTTTGGGCAGGGGCTATCCTACGAGCAGTACTTC. Protein: CASSFGQGLSYEQYF. V and J are TRBV27 and TRBJ2-7; tentatively, D is TRBD1 (6 bases). Germline V gene sequence: CDR1 MNHEY, CDR2 SMNVEV (reference sequence). The V end lost 3 bases, the J end lost 1 base, and 13 bases lay between the germline ends. CDR3 length: 15 residues.

The CDR3 bases are TGTGCCAGCAGGTACCAGGGAGGTCCGGACGGAACTAATGAAAAACTGTTTTTT. Its translation is CASRYQGGPDGTNEKLFF. J is TRBJ1-4 and V is TRBV13, with a tentative D call TRBD1 (5 bases). V shed 6 bases and J shed 1 base, with 21 bases lying between them. Germline loops: CDR1 PRHDT, CDR2 FYEKMQ (reference sequence). This CDR3 spans 18 amino acids. The full variable domain, in which reference TRBV13 and TRBJ1-4 provide the parts outside the CDR3, is AAGVIQSPRHLIKEKRETATLKCYPIPRHDTVYWYQQGPGQDPQFLISFYEKMQSDKGSIPDRFSAQQFSDYHSELNMSSLELGDSALYFCASRYQGGPDGTNEKLFFGSGTQLSVL.

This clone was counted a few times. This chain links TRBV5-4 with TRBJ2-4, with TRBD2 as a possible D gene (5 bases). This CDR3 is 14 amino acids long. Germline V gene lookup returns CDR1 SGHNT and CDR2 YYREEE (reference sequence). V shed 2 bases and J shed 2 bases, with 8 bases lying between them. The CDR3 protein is CASSFTGSKNIQYF. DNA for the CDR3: TGTGCCAGCAGCTTCACGGGGTCCAAAAACATTCAGTACTTC. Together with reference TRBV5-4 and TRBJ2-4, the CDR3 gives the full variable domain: ETGVTQSPTHLIKTRGQQVTLRCSSQSGHNTVSWYQQALGQGPQFIFQYYREEENGRGNFPPRFSGLQFPNYSSELNVNALELDDSALYLCASSFTGSKNIQYFGAGTRLSVL.

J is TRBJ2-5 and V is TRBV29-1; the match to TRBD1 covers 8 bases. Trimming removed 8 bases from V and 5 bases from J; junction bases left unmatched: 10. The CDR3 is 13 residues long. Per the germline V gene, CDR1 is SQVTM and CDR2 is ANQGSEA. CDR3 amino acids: CSSTGTGWETQYF. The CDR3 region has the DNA TGCAGCTCAACCGGGACAGGATGGGAGACCCAGTACTTC.

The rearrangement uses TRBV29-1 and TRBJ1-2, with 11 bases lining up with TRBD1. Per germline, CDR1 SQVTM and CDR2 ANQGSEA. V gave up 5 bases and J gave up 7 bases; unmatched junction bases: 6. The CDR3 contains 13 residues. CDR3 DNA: TGCAGCGTTATAGGACAGGGGGCGCCTGGCTACACCTTC. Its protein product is CSVIGQGAPGYTF.

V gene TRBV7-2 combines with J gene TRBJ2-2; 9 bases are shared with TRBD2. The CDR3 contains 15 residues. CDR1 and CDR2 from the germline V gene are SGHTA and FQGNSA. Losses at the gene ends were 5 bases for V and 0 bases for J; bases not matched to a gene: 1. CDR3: CASSRTSANTGELFF. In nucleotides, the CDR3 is TGTGCCAGCAGCCGGACTAGCGCGAACACCGGGGAGCTGTTTTTT.